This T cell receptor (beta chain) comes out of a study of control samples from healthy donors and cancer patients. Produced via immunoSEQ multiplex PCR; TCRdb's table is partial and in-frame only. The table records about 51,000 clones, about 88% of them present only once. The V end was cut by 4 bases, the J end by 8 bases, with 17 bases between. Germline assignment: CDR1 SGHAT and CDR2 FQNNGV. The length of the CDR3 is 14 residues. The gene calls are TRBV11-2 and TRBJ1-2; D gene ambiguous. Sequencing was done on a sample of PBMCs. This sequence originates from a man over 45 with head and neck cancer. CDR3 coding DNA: TGTGCCAGCAGCTCTTCCCGGGCCCCAACGGGCTACACCTTC. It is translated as CASSSSRAPTGYTF.